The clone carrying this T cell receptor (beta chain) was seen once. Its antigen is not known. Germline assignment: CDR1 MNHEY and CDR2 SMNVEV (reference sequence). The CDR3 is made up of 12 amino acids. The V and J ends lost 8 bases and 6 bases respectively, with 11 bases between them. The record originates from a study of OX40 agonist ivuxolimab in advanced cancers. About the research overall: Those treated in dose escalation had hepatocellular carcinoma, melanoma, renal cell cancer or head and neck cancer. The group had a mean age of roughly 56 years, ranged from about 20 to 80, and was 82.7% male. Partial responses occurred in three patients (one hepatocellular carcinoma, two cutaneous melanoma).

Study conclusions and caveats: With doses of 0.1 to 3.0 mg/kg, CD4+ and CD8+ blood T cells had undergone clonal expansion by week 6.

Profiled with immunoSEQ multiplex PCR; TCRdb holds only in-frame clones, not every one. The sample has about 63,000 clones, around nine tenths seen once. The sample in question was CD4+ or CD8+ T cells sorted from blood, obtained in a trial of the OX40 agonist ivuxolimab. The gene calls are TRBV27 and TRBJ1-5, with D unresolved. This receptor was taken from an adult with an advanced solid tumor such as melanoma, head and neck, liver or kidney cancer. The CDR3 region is CASAILGQPQHF. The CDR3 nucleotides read TGTGCCAGCGCCATCCTCGGTCAGCCCCAGCATTTT.